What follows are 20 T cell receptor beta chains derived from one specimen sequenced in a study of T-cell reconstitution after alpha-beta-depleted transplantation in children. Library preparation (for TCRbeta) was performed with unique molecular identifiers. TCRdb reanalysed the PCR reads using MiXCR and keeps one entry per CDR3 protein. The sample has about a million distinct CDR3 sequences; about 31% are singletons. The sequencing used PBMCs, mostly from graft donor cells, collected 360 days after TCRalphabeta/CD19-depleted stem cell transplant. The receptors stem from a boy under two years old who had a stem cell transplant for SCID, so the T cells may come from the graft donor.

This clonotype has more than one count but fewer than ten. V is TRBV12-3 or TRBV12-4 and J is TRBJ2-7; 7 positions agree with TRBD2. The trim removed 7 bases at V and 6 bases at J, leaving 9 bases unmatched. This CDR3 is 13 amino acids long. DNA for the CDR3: TGTGCCAGCACTACCGGCGGGGGACGCGAGCAGTACTTC. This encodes CASTTGGGREQYF.

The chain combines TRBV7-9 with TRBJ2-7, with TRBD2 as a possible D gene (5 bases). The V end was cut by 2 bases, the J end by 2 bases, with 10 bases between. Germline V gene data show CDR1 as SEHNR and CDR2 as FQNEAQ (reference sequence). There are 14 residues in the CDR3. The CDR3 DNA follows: TGTGCCAGCAGCTTACACGGGAACCCCTACGAGCAGTACTTC. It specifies CASSLHGNPYEQYF.

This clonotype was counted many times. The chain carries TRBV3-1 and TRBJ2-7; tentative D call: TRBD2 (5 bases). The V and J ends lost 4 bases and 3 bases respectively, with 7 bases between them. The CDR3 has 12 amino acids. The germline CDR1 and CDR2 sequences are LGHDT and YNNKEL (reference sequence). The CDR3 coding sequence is TGTGCCAGCAGCCCCGGGGACTACGAGCAGTACTTC. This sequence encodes CASSPGDYEQYF.

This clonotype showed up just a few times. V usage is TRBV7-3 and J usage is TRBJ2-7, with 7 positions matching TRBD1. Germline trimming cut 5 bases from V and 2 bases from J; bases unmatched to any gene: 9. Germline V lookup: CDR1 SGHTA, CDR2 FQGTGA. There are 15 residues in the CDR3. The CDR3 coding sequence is TGTGCCAGCAGCCTGAATCCGGGACAGCCCTACGAGCAGTACTTC. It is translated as CASSLNPGQPYEQYF. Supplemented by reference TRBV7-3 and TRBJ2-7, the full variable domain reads GAGVSQTPSNKVTEKGKYVELRCDPISGHTALYWYRQSLGQGPEFLIYFQGTGAADDSGLPNDRFFAVRPEGSVSTLKIQRTERGDSAVYLCASSLNPGQPYEQYFGPGTRLTVT.

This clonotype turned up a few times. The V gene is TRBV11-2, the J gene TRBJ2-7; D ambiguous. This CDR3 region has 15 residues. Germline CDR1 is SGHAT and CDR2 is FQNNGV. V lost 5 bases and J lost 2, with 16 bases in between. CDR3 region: CASSVRVRRPYEQYF. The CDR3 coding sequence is TGTGCCAGCAGCGTTAGGGTGAGGCGGCCCTACGAGCAGTACTTC.

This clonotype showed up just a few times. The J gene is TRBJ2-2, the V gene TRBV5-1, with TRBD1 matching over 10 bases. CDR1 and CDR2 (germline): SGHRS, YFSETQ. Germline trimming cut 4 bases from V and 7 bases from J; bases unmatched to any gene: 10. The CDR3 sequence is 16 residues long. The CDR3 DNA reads TGCGCCAGCAGCGAACTCCCGGGACAGGGGTTCGGGGAGCTGTTTTTT. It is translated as CASSELPGQGFGELFF. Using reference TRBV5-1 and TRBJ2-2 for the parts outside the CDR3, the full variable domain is KAGVTQTPRYLIKTRGQQVTLSCSPISGHRSVSWYQQTPGQGLQFLFEYFSETQRNKGNFPGRFSGRQFSNSRSEMNVSTLELGDSALYLCASSELPGQGFGELFFGEGSRLTVL.

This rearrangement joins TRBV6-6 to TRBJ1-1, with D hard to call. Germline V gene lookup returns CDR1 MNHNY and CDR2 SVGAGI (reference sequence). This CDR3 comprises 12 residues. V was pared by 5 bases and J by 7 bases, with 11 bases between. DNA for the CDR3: TGTGCCAGCAGTCACCCAGGAGGTGAAGCTTTCTTT. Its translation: CASSHPGGEAFF.

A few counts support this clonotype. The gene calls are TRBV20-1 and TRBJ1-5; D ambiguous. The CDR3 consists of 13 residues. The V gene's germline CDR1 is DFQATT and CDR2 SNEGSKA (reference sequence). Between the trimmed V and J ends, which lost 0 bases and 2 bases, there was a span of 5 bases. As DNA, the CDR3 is TGCAGTGCTAGAGAGAAGGGCAATCAGCCCCAGCATTTT. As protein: CSAREKGNQPQHF.

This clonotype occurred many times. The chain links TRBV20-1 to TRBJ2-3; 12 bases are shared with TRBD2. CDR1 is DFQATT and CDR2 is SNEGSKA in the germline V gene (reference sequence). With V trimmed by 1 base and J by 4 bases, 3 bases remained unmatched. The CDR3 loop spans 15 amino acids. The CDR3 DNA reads TGCAGTGCTAGAGGGTCTAGCGGGGGGGCAGATACGCAGTATTTT. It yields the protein CSARGSSGGADTQYF.

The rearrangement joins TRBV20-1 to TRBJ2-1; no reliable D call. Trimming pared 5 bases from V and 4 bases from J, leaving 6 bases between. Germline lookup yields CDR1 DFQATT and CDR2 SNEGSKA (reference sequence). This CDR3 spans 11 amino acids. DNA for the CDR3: TGCAGTGCTCTAAAGTACAATGAGCAGTTCTTC. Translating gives CSALKYNEQFF.

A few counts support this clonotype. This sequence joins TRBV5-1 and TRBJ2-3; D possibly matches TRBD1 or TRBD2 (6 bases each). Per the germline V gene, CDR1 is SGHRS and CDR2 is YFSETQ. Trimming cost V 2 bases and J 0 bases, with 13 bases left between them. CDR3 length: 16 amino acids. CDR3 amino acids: CASSLYGGGSTDTQYF. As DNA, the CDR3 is TGCGCCAGCAGCTTATATGGAGGGGGAAGCACAGATACGCAGTATTTT.

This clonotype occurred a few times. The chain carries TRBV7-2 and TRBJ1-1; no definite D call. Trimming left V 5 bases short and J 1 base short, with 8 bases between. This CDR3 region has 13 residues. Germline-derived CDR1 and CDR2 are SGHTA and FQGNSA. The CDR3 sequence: CASSKDWNTEAFF. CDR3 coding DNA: TGTGCCAGCAGCAAGGACTGGAACACTGAAGCTTTCTTT. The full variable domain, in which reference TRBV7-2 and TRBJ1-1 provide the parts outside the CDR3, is GAGVSQSPSNKVTEKGKDVELRCDPISGHTALYWYRQSLGQGLEFLIYFQGNSAPDKSGLPSDRFSAERTGGSVSTLTIQRTQQEDSAVYLCASSKDWNTEAFFGQGTRLTVV.

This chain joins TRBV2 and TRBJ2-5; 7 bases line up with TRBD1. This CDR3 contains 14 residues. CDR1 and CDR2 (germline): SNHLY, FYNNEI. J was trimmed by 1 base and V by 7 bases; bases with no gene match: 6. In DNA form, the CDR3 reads TGTGCCAGCAAAACCGACAGGGTCCAAGAGACCCAGTACTTC. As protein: CASKTDRVQETQYF.

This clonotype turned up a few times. DNA for the CDR3: TGTGCCAGCAGGAATGGGGACACGGACAATCAGCCCCAGCATTTT. This translates into CASRNGDTDNQPQHF. The chain links TRBV12-3 or TRBV12-4 to TRBJ1-5, with a tentative D call TRBD1 (6 bases). This CDR3 has 15 residues. The germline V and J ends were trimmed by 6 bases and 3 bases, with 15 bases remaining between them.

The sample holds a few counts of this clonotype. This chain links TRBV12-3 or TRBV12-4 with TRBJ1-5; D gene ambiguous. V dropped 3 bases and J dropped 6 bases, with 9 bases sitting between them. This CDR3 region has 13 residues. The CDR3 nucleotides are TGTGCCAGCAGTTTGGAGGCTTTTCAGCCCCAGCATTTT. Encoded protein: CASSLEAFQPQHF.

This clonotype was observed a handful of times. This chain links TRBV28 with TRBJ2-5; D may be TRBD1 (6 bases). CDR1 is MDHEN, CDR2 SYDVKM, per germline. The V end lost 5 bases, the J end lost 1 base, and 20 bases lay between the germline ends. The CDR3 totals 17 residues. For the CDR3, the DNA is TGTGCCAGCAGTCCCCCCGAGGATACAGGGTCCCAAGAGACCCAGTACTTC. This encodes CASSPPEDTGSQETQYF.

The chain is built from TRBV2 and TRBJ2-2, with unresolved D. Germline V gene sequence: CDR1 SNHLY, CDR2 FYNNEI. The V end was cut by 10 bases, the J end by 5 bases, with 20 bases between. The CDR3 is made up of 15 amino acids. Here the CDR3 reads CATGKDGLATGELFF. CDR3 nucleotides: TGTGCCACCGGAAAGGACGGATTGGCGACCGGGGAGCTGTTTTTT.

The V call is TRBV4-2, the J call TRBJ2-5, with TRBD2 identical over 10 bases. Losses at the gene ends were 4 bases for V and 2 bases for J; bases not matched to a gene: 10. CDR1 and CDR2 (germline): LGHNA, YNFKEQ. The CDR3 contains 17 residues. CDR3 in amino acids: CASSPRGASGGQETQYF. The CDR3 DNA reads TGTGCCAGCAGCCCCCGCGGGGCTAGCGGGGGTCAAGAGACCCAGTACTTC.

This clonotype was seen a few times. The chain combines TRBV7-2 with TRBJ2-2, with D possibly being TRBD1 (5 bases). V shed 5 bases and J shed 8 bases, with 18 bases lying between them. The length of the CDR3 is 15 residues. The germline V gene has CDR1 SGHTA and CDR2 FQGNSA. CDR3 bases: TGTGCCAGCAGCCCCGGGTCAGGGCGACCGGGGGAGCTGTTTTTT. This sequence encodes CASSPGSGRPGELFF.

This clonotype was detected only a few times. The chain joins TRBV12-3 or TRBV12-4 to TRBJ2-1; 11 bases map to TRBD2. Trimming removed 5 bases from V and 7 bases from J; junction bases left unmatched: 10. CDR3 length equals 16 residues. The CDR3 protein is CASSPRVAGGRNEQFF. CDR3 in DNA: TGTGCCAGCAGTCCACGGGTAGCGGGGGGGCGGAATGAGCAGTTCTTC.